A selection of T cell receptor beta chains follows, all from one sample in a study of blood T cell repertoires in COVID-19. Sequencing used immunoSEQ multiplex PCR; TCRdb keeps in-frame clones, though not all of them. The table includes some 53,000 clones, roughly 91% detected once. Sequencing was carried out using peripheral blood. The receptors were gathered from a human donor in a cohort sampled during active COVID-19. CDR3s include the opening cysteine and the closing phenylalanine or tryptophan. D genes are given only for firm matches. A clone size is listed for some rows: how often the clone was seen (once, few, many), or a class if it is expanded.

size	V	D	J	DNA	CDR3
-	TRBV7-9	TRBD2	TRBJ2-3	TGTGCCAGCAGCTCCTCCGGGACTAGCGACACAGATACGCAGTATTTT	CASSSSGTSDTDTQYF
-	TRBV7-8	-	TRBJ1-5	TGTGCCAGCAGCCCGCTGACAGCCACCTCCAATCAGCCCCAGCATTTT	CASSPLTATSNQPQHF
few	TRBV29-1	-	TRBJ2-7	TGCAGCGTTGGGGCCAGGGCTCAAGGCGAGCAGTACTTC	CSVGARAQGEQYF
medium-sized	TRBV25-1	-	TRBJ2-3	TGTGCCAGCAGTGAAGTACGGGGTGATACGCAGTATTTT	CASSEVRGDTQYF
-	TRBV10-3	-	TRBJ1-3	TGTGCCATAGGAGACTCTGGAAACACCATATATTTT	CAIGDSGNTIYF
-	TRBV25-1	TRBD2	TRBJ2-1	TGTGCCAGCTCAGCGGGGGGGGTATATGAGCAGTTCTTC	CASSAGGVYEQFF
-	TRBV3-1/TRBV3-2	TRBD2	TRBJ2-1	TGTGCCAGCAGCCAAGGACTAGCGGGAGAGTTCTACAATGAGCAGTTCTTC	CASSQGLAGEFYNEQFF
-	TRBV5-1	TRBD2	TRBJ2-7	TGCGCCAGCAGCTTGACTAGCGGAAACTACGAGCAGTACTTC	CASSLTSGNYEQYF
-	TRBV5-1	TRBD2	TRBJ2-3	TGCGCCAGCAGCTTTAGCGGGAGGAGCGATACGCAGTATTTT	CASSFSGRSDTQYF
-	TRBV12-2	-	TRBJ1-6	TGTGCAAGTCGCTTGGCCAGAGGATCCTATAATTCACCCCTCCACTTT	CASRLARGSYNSPLHF
-	TRBV6-5	TRBD1	TRBJ1-3	TGTGCCAGCGGTCTGACAGGGGCTGGAAACACCATATATTTT	CASGLTGAGNTIYF
-	TRBV18	TRBD1	TRBJ1-2	TGTGCCAGCTCACAGACAGGGAAGGATGGCTACACCTTC	CASSQTGKDGYTF
-	TRBV19	-	TRBJ2-2	TGTGCCAGTAGTATCCTGACAGGGGAGCTGTTTTTT	CASSILTGELFF
-	TRBV5-1	TRBD1	TRBJ1-1	TGCGCCAGCAGCATCAGACAGGGGCTGGACACTGAAGCTTTCTTT	CASSIRQGLDTEAFF
-	TRBV7-9	TRBD2	TRBJ2-3	TGTGCCAGCAGCCCCAGAGCGGGAGTGGCAGATACGCAGTATTTT	CASSPRAGVADTQYF
-	TRBV28	TRBD1	TRBJ2-1	TGTGCCAGCAGTTCTGGGGGACAGGGACGCAATGAGCAGTTCTTC	CASSSGGQGRNEQFF
-	TRBV10-2	-	TRBJ1-5	TGCGCCAGCAGCGCACAGGGTAGACAGCCCCAGCATTTT	CASSAQGRQPQHF
-	TRBV18	-	TRBJ1-4	TGTGCCAGCTCACCCTCAATAGGGGCAGCTAATGAAAAACTGTTTTTT	CASSPSIGAANEKLFF
-	TRBV5-6	TRBD2	TRBJ2-2	TGTGCCAGCAGCTTAGCGGGAGTTTGGACCGGGGAGCTGTTTTTT	CASSLAGVWTGELFF
-	TRBV5-1	TRBD2	TRBJ2-6	TGCGCCAGCAGCTTCCTAGCGGGAGGATCTGGGGCCAACGTCCTGACTTTC	CASSFLAGGSGANVLTF
-	TRBV27	TRBD2	TRBJ2-5	TGTGCCAGCAGTAACGGACTAGCGGGAGGCGCGTACCAAGAGACCCAGTACTTC	CASSNGLAGGAYQETQYF
-	TRBV5-1	-	TRBJ2-1	TGCGCCAGCCGCGGCGGGAACAATGAGCAGTTCTTC	CASRGGNNEQFF
-	TRBV6-2/TRBV6-3	TRBD1	TRBJ2-7	TGTGCCAGCAGTAAGGGACAGGGGGTAACCTACGAGCAGTACTTC	CASSKGQGVTYEQYF
-	TRBV5-1	-	TRBJ2-2	TGCGCCAGCAGCTCAGGGACTACCGGGGAGCTGTTTTTT	CASSSGTTGELFF
-	TRBV30	TRBD1	TRBJ2-7	TGTGCCTGGAGTTCAGGGGGCGGAGAGCAGTACTTC	CAWSSGGGEQYF
-	TRBV6-4	TRBD1	TRBJ1-3	TGTGCCAGCAGTGAACCTCCACGACAGGGCTCTGGAAACACCATATATTTT	CASSEPPRQGSGNTIYF
-	TRBV18	-	TRBJ1-5	TGTGCCAGCTCACCACGGGGACACCTCGATCAGCCCCAGCATTTT	CASSPRGHLDQPQHF
once	TRBV30	TRBD1	TRBJ1-1	TGTGCCTGGAGTGCCTGGCCGGGACAGGGCCGGGGTGAAGCTTTCTTT	CAWSAWPGQGRGEAFF
-	TRBV3-1/TRBV3-2	TRBD2	TRBJ2-3	TGTGCCAGCAGTCTGCTAGCGGGAGGGACAGATACGCAGTATTTT	CASSLLAGGTDTQYF
once	TRBV5-1	-	TRBJ2-3	TGCGCCAGCAGCTTGAACGTGGCGGGGCCCACAGATACGCAGTATTTT	CASSLNVAGPTDTQYF
-	TRBV5-1	TRBD1	TRBJ2-1	TGCGCCAGCAGCTTGGGTGGGACAGGGATATACAATGAGCAGTTCTTC	CASSLGGTGIYNEQFF
-	TRBV13	-	TRBJ2-7	TGTGCCAGCAGCTTAAGGTTCGACAGCCTTTACGAGCAGTACTTC	CASSLRFDSLYEQYF
-	TRBV7-3	-	TRBJ2-1	TGTGCCAGCAGCTTAATTTCCACGGGGTACTCCTACAATGAGCAGTTCTTC	CASSLISTGYSYNEQFF
-	TRBV29-1	-	TRBJ1-1	TGCAGCGTGCCCTCGACAACTCGGTGGACTGAAGCTTTCTTT	CSVPSTTRWTEAFF
few	TRBV4-2	TRBD1	TRBJ2-7	TGTGCCAGCAGCCAGGGACAGCGAAACTACGAGCAGTACTTC	CASSQGQRNYEQYF
few	TRBV6-5	TRBD1	TRBJ1-4	TGTGCCAGCAGTTACCTAAGGACAGGGGGAGGTGAAAAACTGTTTTTT	CASSYLRTGGGEKLFF
-	TRBV5-6	-	TRBJ2-3	TGTGCCAGCAGTCAGAGGAGCACAGATACGCAGTATTTT	CASSQRSTDTQYF
-	TRBV18	TRBD1	TRBJ2-3	TGTGCCAGCTCACCACGGGACAGGGCGTACACAGATACGCAGTATTTT	CASSPRDRAYTDTQYF
-	TRBV27	TRBD1	TRBJ1-5	TGTGCCAGCAGTTGGGACAGGAGTCAGCCCCAGCATTTT	CASSWDRSQPQHF
-	TRBV5-4	TRBD1	TRBJ1-1	TGTGCCAGCAGCCTTGCGGGACAGGGGGCGATCGGTGAAGCTTTCTTT	CASSLAGQGAIGEAFF
-	TRBV27	TRBD1	TRBJ2-6	TGTGCCAGCAGGCCTCTGGGGACAGGCTACTCTGGGGCCAACGTCCTGACTTTC	CASRPLGTGYSGANVLTF
-	TRBV10-1	-	TRBJ2-5	TGCGCCAGCAGTGAGTCTCGGAGGGAGACCCAGTACTTC	CASSESRRETQYF
-	TRBV6-5	TRBD1	TRBJ2-7	TGTGCCAGCAGCCAGACAGGGGGTCGCTACGAGCAGTACTTC	CASSQTGGRYEQYF
-	TRBV6-2/TRBV6-3	TRBD2	TRBJ2-6	TGTGCCAGCAGTTACTCGATTCTCCGGGGGGGCGGGGGGGCCAACGTCCTGACTTTC	CASSYSILRGGGGANVLTF
-	TRBV5-5	TRBD2	TRBJ2-7	TGTGCCAGCAGCTTGGCTAGCGGCTACGAGCAGTACTTC	CASSLASGYEQYF
-	TRBV11-2	-	TRBJ2-7	TGTGCCAGCAGCTGGCGGTACTACGAGCAGTACTTC	CASSWRYYEQYF
-	TRBV9	TRBD1	TRBJ1-1	TGTGCCAGCAGCGTAGCCGCAGGGGGCGCGAACACTGAAGCTTTCTTT	CASSVAAGGANTEAFF
-	TRBV24-1	-	TRBJ2-1	TGTGCCACCAGTGATTTGAGCAGGGGAGTTAATTTGAATGAGCAGTTCTTC	CATSDLSRGVNLNEQFF
once	TRBV6-2/TRBV6-3	-	TRBJ2-1	TGTGCCAGCAGTTACTCTTTCAACAGCAACAATGAGCAGTTCTTC	CASSYSFNSNNEQFF
-	TRBV6-5	-	TRBJ2-1	TGTGCCAGCAGCGGGAGCTCCTACAATGAGCAGTTCTTC	CASSGSSYNEQFF
-	TRBV15	-	TRBJ2-7	TGTGCCACCAGCAACGACAGGATCTACGAGCAGTACTTC	CATSNDRIYEQYF
-	TRBV27	TRBD2	TRBJ2-1	TGTGCCAGCAGTTTAGTCAGGCGGGAGTCGAACAATGAGCAGTTCTTC	CASSLVRRESNNEQFF
-	TRBV10-3	TRBD1	TRBJ2-7	TGTGCCATCAGGCCCCTCGGGACAGCATACGAGCAGTACTTC	CAIRPLGTAYEQYF
once	TRBV11-2	TRBD1	TRBJ2-7	TGTGCCAGCGGGACAGGGGGCTCCTACGAGCAGTACTTC	CASGTGGSYEQYF
-	TRBV6-2/TRBV6-3	TRBD2	TRBJ2-1	TGTGCCAGCAGCCCTGGGACTAGCGGGAGAAACAATGAGCAGTTCTTC	CASSPGTSGRNNEQFF
-	TRBV5-4	TRBD1	TRBJ2-5	TGTGCCAGCAGCAAGGGACAGAAAGAGACCCAGTACTTC	CASSKGQKETQYF
-	TRBV5-1	TRBD1	TRBJ2-1	TGCGCCAGCAGCCCACGACAGGGAGTCGCGTTGAATGAGCAGTTCTTC	CASSPRQGVALNEQFF